The present TCR beta chain was sequenced within a study of cytomegalovirus exposure and HLA in healthy donors. Study-level points and caveats: Researchers reported in a later analysis that common viral pathogens appeared linked to several top clusters.

CDR3 length: 16 residues. J was trimmed by 1 base and V by 0 bases; bases with no gene match: 4. CDR1 and CDR2 (germline): LGHNA, YNFKEQ. A few counts support this clone. The antigen is undetermined. Primers for the PCR totalled 60 Vbeta and 13 Jbeta. This table comes from immunoSEQ multiplex PCR, and its TCRdb copy is limited to in-frame clones, with some not included. The repertoire includes roughly 160,000 clones, approximately 71% of them detected once, and 5% to 5.5% sits in the top ten. The J gene is TRBJ2-5, the V gene TRBV4-2; TRBD1 agrees at 8 bases. The sequencing input was PBMCs. The source is a young woman in good health and CMV-seropositive. CDR3 sequence: CASSQERTGIQETQYF. As DNA, the CDR3 is TGTGCCAGCAGCCAAGAAAGGACAGGGATCCAAGAGACCCAGTACTTC.